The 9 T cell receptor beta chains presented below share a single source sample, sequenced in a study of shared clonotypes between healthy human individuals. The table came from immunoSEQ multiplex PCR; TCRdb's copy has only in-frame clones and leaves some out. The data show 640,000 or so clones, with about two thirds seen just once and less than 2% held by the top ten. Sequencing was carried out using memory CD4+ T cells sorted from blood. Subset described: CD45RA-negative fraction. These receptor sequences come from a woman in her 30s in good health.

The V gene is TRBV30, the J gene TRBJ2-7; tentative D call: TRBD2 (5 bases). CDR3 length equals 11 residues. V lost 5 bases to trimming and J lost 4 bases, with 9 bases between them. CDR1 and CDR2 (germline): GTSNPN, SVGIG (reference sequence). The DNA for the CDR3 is TGTGCCTGGGCCACGGGATACGAGCAGTACTTC. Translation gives CAWATGYEQYF. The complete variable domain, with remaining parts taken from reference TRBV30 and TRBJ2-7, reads SQTIHQWPATLVQPVGSPLSLECTVEGTSNPNLYWYRQAAGRGLQLLFYSVGIGQISSEVPQNLSASRPQDRQFILSSKKLLLSDSGFYLCAWATGYEQYFGPGTRLTVT.

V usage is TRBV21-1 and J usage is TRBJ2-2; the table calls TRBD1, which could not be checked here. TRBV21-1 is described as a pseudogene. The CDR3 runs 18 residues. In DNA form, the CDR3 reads TGTGCCAGCAGCTCGACGAGAACCAGGGATACGAACACCGGGGAGCTGTTTTTT. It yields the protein CASSSTRTRDTNTGELFF.

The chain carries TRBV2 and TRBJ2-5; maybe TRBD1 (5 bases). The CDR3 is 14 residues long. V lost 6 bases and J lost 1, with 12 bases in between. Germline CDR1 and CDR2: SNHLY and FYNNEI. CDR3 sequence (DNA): TGTGCCAGCAGGAAGACAGAAATCCAAGAGACCCAGTACTTC. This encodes CASRKTEIQETQYF. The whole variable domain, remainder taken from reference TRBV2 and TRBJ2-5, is EPEVTQTPSHQVTQMGQEVILRCVPISNHLYFYWYRQILGQKVEFLVSFYNNEISEKSEIFDDQFSVERPDGSNFTLKIRSTKLEDSAMYFCASRKTEIQETQYFGPGTRLLVL.

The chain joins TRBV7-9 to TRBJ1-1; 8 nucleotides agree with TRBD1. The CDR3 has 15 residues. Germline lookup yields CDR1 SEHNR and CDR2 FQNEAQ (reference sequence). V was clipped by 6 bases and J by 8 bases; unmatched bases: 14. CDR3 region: CASRPTQGQGAEAFF. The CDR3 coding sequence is TGTGCCAGCAGACCCACACAGGGCCAGGGGGCCGAAGCTTTCTTT.

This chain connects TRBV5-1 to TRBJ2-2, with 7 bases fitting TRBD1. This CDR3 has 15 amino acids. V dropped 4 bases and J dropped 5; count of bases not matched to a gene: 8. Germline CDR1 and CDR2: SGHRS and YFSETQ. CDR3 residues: CASSPGTARTGELFF. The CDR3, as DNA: TGCGCCAGCAGCCCCGGGACAGCAAGAACCGGGGAGCTGTTTTTT.

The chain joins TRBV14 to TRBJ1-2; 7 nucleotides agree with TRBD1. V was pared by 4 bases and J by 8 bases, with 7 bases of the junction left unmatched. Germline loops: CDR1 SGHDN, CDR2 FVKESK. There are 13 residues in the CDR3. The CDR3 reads CASSRQGGRGYTF. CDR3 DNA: TGTGCCAGCAGCCGACAGGGCGGTCGCGGCTACACCTTC.

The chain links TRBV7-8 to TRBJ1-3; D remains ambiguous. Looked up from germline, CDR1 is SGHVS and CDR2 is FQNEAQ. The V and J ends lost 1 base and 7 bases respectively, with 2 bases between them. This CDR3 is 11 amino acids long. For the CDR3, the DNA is TGTGCCAGCAGCTTAGGGAACACCATATATTTT. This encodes CASSLGNTIYF.

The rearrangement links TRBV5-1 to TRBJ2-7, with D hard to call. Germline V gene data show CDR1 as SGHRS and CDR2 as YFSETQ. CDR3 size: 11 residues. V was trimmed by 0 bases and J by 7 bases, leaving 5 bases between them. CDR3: CASSLELEQYF. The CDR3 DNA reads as TGCGCCAGCAGCTTGGAACTGGAGCAGTACTTC.

The CDR3 is CASSPGARGWNTEAFF. The CDR3 bases are TGTGCCAGCAGCCCAGGGGCGCGGGGCTGGAACACTGAAGCTTTCTTT. This sequence joins TRBV7-2 and TRBJ1-1; tentatively, D is TRBD1 (6 bases). V was pared by 5 bases and J by 1 base, with 17 bases between. Germline-derived CDR1 and CDR2 are SGHTA and FQGNSA. CDR3 length: 16 residues.